This T cell receptor beta chain is drawn from a study of control samples from healthy donors and cancer patients. The method was immunoSEQ multiplex PCR; TCRdb's version includes in-frame clones alone and lacks a portion of them. Of hundreds of thousands of clones listed, over 75% are singletons. In its sample, this clone was seen once. The sequencing input was PBMCs. The receptor was isolated from a woman aged 60 to 75 with lung cancer.

The CDR3 region is CATSDRSGGSSYNEQFF. DNA of the CDR3: TGTGCCACCAGTGACCGGAGCGGGGGGAGCTCCTACAATGAGCAGTTCTTC. V usage is TRBV24-1 and J usage is TRBJ2-1; 9 nucleotides align to TRBD2. Germline CDR1 KGHDR, CDR2 SFDVKD. V dropped 4 bases and J dropped 0; count of bases not matched to a gene: 6. CDR3 length equals 17 residues.